Included here is one TCR beta chain sequence, with context. Its antigen is unknown. Profiling relied on immunoSEQ multiplex PCR, and the TCRdb table lists in-frame clones only, not all of them. The profile shows some 72,000 clones, roughly 90% of them singletons. Autoimmune disease history or systemic immunosuppression led to patient exclusion. This sample stems from a study of OX40 agonist ivuxolimab in advanced cancers. Study-level information: Ivuxolimab, an agonistic anti-OX40 (CD134) antibody, was given to patients. Study-level findings and limits: On average, a greater number of expanded clones characterised CD8+ T cells relative to CD4+. Circulating CD4+ and CD8+ T cells showed clonal expansion by week 6 at 0.1 to 3.0 mg/kg.

The receptor's source is an adult with an advanced solid tumor such as melanoma, head and neck, liver or kidney cancer. This specimen consisted of CD4+ or CD8+ T cells sorted from blood, obtained in a trial of the OX40 agonist ivuxolimab.

The CDR3 spells CAWSVGRNTGELFF. DNA for the CDR3: TGTGCCTGGAGTGTGGGTAGAAACACCGGGGAGCTGTTTTTT. The rearrangement links TRBV30 to TRBJ2-2; D gene uncertain. V lost 0 bases and J lost 2, with 7 bases in between. The CDR3 is 14 amino acids. Germline V gene sequence: CDR1 GTSNPN, CDR2 SVGIG (reference sequence).